These 19 T cell receptor beta chains originate from one sample sequenced in a study of T cell repertoires in cytomegalovirus infection. These receptors' antigens are unknown. In TCRdb, the reads were re-called with MiXCR into one record per CDR3 protein. Counted here are just over 450,000 distinct CDR3 sequences, roughly 42% occurring once; the ten biggest clones make up roughly two fifths. The sample consisted of cultured PBMCs, taken from culture after CMV antigen stimulation. These receptors all stem from a human donor in good health (CMV status not recorded). Some clones in this sample may be carry-over from other donors' samples.

CDR3 nucleotides: TGTGCCAGCAGTTACGTCCAGGGCGGGAATTCACCCCTCCACTTT. Encoded protein: CASSYVQGGNSPLHF. The chain uses TRBV6-5 and TRBJ1-6, with D possibly TRBD1 on 5 matching bases. The CDR3 totals 15 residues. Trimming removed 2 bases at V and 7 bases at J, with 12 bases between. From germline, CDR1 is MNHEY and CDR2 SVGAGI.

This clonotype was observed a few times. The chain recombines TRBV6-1 with TRBJ1-5; no reliable D call. The CDR3 length is 14 residues. V was cut by 5 bases and J by 3 bases, with 11 bases left in between. Germline CDR1 MNHNS, CDR2 SASEGT. The CDR3 loop reads CASSPWGVNQPQHF. CDR3 DNA: TGTGCCAGCAGTCCCTGGGGTGTCAATCAGCCCCAGCATTTT.

Only a few counts were recorded for this clonotype. The chain is built from TRBV7-8 and TRBJ1-2; D ambiguous. The CDR3 spans 13 residues. Looked up from germline, CDR1 is SGHVS and CDR2 is FQNEAQ. V lost 1 base to trimming and J lost 2 bases, with 5 bases between them. The CDR3 region has the DNA TGTGCCAGCAGCTTAGTTCCGAACTATGGCTACACCTTC. Its protein is CASSLVPNYGYTF.

The chain recombines TRBV7-9 with TRBJ2-4; D is possibly TRBD1 (6 bases). The CDR3 consists of 15 residues. CDR1 and CDR2 (germline): SEHNR, FQNEAQ (reference sequence). V lost 7 bases to trimming and J lost 6 bases, with 19 bases between them. CDR3 in amino acids: CASTAFVDRSNIQYF. The CDR3 DNA follows: TGTGCCAGCACAGCTTTTGTGGACAGATCAAACATTCAGTACTTC.

The table lists this clonotype with many counts. The chain employs TRBV7-2 and TRBJ2-3; D remains unclear. The germline gives CDR1 SGHTA, CDR2 FQGNSA. Trimming cost V 1 base and J 0 bases, with 11 bases left between them. The CDR3 runs to 16 residues. The CDR3 region has the DNA TGTGCCAGCAGCTTAGTAGAGGCAGCTAGCACAGATACGCAGTATTTT. This codes for CASSLVEAASTDTQYF.

This clonotype was recorded a few times. The V call is TRBV6-6, the J call TRBJ2-4; TRBD1 agrees at 9 bases. Germline-derived CDR1 and CDR2 are MNHNY and SVGAGI (reference sequence). This CDR3 comprises 13 residues. The V gene end was trimmed by 6 bases and the J gene end by 7 bases; junction bases not matched to a gene: 4. For the CDR3, the DNA is TGTGCCAGCAGCCGGACAGGGGTGAACATTCAGTACTTC. It is translated as CASSRTGVNIQYF.

The chain couples TRBV4-1 to TRBJ2-1; D is ambiguous. Germline V gene data show CDR1 as MGHRA and CDR2 as YSYEKL. Trimming removed 3 bases at V and 0 bases at J, with 9 bases between. CDR3 length: 15 residues. CDR3: CASSQDGSSYNEQFF. Written as DNA, the CDR3 is TGCGCCAGCAGCCAGGACGGCAGCTCCTACAATGAGCAGTTCTTC.

The chain joins TRBV19 to TRBJ2-7, with 8 bases aligning to TRBD1. The CDR3 has 14 amino acids. CDR1 is LNHDA and CDR2 is SQIVND in the germline V gene (reference sequence). Losses at the gene ends were 5 bases for V and 5 bases for J; bases not matched to a gene: 8. The DNA for the CDR3 is TGTGCCAGTAGTCCTAACGACAGGGGCCACGAGCAGTACTTC. Translated, it gives CASSPNDRGHEQYF.

This chain links TRBV28 with TRBJ1-1; no reliable D call. The germline V gene encodes CDR1 MDHEN and CDR2 SYDVKM. The CDR3 loop spans 13 amino acids. The germline V and J ends were trimmed by 3 bases and 8 bases, with 13 bases remaining between them. CDR3 protein: CASSLTGNREAFF. The CDR3 nucleotides are TGTGCCAGCAGTTTGACGGGGAATAGGGAAGCTTTCTTT.

This sequence joins TRBV6-1 and TRBJ2-5, with TRBD2 matching 9 bases. There are 15 residues in the CDR3. CDR1 and CDR2 from the germline V gene are MNHNS and SASEGT. J gave up 5 bases and V 7 bases, and 11 bases lay outside the gene matches. DNA for the CDR3: TGTGCCAGCAATAGAGGGACTAGCTTGTTTGAGACCCAGTACTTC. Residues: CASNRGTSLFETQYF.

J is TRBJ2-3 and V is TRBV6-2 or TRBV6-3; possible D gene TRBD2, 5 bases. Trimming took off 6 bases at V and 3 bases at J, with 10 bases between the two ends. CDR3 length: 13 amino acids. The germline gives CDR1 MNHEY, CDR2 SVGEGT. CDR3 sequence reads: CASRTPGTDTQYF. In DNA, the CDR3 is TGTGCCAGCAGGACCCCGGGGACAGATACGCAGTATTTT.

About this clonotype itself: An end of the junction differs from the germline gene, which may be a read error. The chain has TRBV4-1 and TRBJ2-3; D call uncertain. The length of the CDR3 is 14 residues. Germline loops: CDR1 MGHRA, CDR2 YSYEKL. The CDR3 coding sequence is TGTGCCAGCAGCCACGCTGGGTCCGCAGATACGCAGTATTTT. The encoded protein is CASSHAGSADTQYF.

V is TRBV7-6 and J is TRBJ1-6; tentatively, D is TRBD1 (6 bases). Trimming removed 4 bases at V and 7 bases at J, with 14 bases between. The CDR3 covers 15 residues. CDR1 and CDR2 from the germline V gene are SGHVS and FNYEAQ. The chain's CDR3 is CASSSGQLSNSPLHF. DNA of the CDR3: TGTGCCAGCAGCTCAGGACAGTTATCGAATTCACCCCTCCACTTT.

This clonotype was counted many times. V usage is TRBV7-2 and J usage is TRBJ1-1, with TRBD1 matching over 9 bases. The length of the CDR3 is 14 residues. Germline lookup yields CDR1 SGHTA and CDR2 FQGNSA. Trimming removed 6 bases from V and 0 bases from J; junction bases left unmatched: 2. In nucleotides, the CDR3 is TGTGCCAGCAGTCGGGACAGGGTGAACACTGAAGCTTTCTTT. Protein: CASSRDRVNTEAFF.

This clonotype has just a few counts. The rearrangement uses TRBV12-5 and TRBJ2-1; the match to TRBD2 covers 12 bases. The CDR3 contains 18 residues. CDR1 is LGHNT and CDR2 is FRNRAP in the germline V gene. Trimming removed 2 bases from V and 2 bases from J; junction bases left unmatched: 7. CDR3 nucleotides: TGTGCTAGTGGTTTGAGGCTAGCGGGGGGGGGCCCCTACAATGAGCAGTTCTTC. It is translated as CASGLRLAGGGPYNEQFF.

This clonotype was picked up a small number of times. This rearrangement joins TRBV7-2 to TRBJ1-5; no clear D. Germline CDR1 is SGHTA and CDR2 is FQGNSA. V was cut by 1 base and J by 2 bases, with 27 bases left in between. CDR3 length equals 21 residues. Here the CDR3 DNA reads TGTGCCAGCAGCTTAGAGAGCAGGCGGATGATGTCTGTCGTAGGCAATCAGCCCCAGCATTTT. Its protein is CASSLESRRMMSVVGNQPQHF.

This clonotype was recorded a few times. The chain couples TRBV7-6 to TRBJ2-7, with D perhaps TRBD2 (6 bases). The CDR3 is 15 amino acids. The V end was cut by 5 bases, the J end by 2 bases, with 16 bases between. Per germline, CDR1 SGHVS and CDR2 FNYEAQ. Written as DNA, the CDR3 is TGTGCCAGCAGCCCGACTCCTTCGGGGGCCTACGAGCAGTACTTC. Translated, it gives CASSPTPSGAYEQYF.

This clonotype has only a few counts. Here the CDR3 DNA reads TGTGCCAGCAGTGAAAGGGTCGGGAGGGATGAGCAGTTCTTC. It specifies CASSERVGRDEQFF. The chain carries TRBV6-1 and TRBJ2-1, with 8 bases lining up with TRBD2. This CDR3 is built from 14 residues. The germline gives CDR1 MNHNS, CDR2 SASEGT. J gave up 8 bases and V 2 bases, and 5 bases lay outside the gene matches.

CDR3 DNA: TGTGCCAGCAGTTTAGTGTTGGAGGGAGGGCCGGTTGGGGGCCACGAGCAGTACTTC. This sequence encodes CASSLVLEGGPVGGHEQYF. This chain links TRBV27 with TRBJ2-7; D is perhaps TRBD2 (7 bases). The CDR3 loop spans 19 amino acids. Germline CDR1 MNHEY, CDR2 SMNVEV (reference sequence). The V and J ends lost 2 bases and 5 bases respectively, with 28 bases between them.